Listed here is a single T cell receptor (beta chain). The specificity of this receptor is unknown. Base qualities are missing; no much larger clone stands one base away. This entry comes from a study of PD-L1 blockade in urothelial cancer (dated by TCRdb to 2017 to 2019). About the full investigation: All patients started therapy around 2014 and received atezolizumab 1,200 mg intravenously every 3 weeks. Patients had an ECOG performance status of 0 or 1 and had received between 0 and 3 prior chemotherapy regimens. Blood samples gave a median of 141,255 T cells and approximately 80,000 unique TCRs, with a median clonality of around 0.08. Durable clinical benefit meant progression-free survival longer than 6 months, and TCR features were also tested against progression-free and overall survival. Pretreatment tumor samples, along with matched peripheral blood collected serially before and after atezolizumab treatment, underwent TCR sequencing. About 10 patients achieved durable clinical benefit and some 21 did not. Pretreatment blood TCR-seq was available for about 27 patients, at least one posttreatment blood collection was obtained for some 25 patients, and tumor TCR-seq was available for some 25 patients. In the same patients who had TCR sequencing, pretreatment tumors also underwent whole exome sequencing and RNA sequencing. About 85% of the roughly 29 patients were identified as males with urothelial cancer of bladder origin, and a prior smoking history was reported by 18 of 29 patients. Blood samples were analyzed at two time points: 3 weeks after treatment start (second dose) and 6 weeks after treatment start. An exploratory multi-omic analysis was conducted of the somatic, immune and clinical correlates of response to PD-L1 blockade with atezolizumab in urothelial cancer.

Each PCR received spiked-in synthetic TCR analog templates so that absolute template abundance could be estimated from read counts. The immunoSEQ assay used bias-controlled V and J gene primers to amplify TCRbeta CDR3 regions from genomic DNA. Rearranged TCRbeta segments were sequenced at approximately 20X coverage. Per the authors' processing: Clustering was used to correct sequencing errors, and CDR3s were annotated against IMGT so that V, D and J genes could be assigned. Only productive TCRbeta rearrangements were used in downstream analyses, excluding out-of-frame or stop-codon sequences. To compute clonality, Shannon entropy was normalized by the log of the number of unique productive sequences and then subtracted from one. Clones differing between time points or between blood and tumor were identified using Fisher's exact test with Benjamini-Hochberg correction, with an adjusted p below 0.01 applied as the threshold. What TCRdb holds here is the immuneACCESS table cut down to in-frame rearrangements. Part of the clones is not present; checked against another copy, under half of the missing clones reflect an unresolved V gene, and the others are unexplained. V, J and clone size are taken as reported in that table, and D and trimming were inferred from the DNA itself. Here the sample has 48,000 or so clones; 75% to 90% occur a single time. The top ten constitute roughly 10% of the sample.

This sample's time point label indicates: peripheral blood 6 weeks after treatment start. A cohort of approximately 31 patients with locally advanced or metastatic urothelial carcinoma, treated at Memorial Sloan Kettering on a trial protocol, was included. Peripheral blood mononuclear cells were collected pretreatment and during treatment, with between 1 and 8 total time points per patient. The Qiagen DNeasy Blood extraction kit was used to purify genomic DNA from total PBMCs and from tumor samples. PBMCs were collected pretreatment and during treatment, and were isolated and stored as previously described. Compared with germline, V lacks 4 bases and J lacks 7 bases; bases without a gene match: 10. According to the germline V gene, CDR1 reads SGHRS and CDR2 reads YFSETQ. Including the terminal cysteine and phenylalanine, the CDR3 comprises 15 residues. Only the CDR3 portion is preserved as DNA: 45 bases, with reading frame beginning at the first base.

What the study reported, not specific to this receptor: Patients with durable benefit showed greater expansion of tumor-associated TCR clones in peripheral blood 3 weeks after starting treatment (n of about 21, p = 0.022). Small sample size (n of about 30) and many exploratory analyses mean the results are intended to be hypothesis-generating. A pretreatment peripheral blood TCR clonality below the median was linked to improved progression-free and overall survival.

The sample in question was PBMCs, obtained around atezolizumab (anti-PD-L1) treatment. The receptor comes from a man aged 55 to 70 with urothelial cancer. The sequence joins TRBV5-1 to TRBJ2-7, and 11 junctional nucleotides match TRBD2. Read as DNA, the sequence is TGCGCCAGCAGCGCTGGGACTAGCGGCCCCACTGAGCAGTACTTC. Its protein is CASSAGTSGPTEQYF.